This T cell receptor (beta chain) was found in a study of blood T cell repertoires in COVID-19. For the study at large: The United States, Italy and Spain provided the acute and convalescent COVID-19 samples. T cells, B-cell-depleted T cells, or PBMCs supplied cDNA or gDNA.

This CDR3 comprises 12 residues. Per the germline V gene, CDR1 is MNHEY and CDR2 is SVGEGT. Trimming left V 6 bases short and J 11 bases short, with 14 bases between. Per the study methods: The authors estimated nucleated cell counts from reference gene primer amplification. TCRdb keeps only in-frame clones here, not all; method: immunoSEQ multiplex PCR. Clone size and the V and J calls come from that table; the DNA yielded D and trimming. The sample holds over 150,000 clones, roughly 84% seen once. Sequenced input: peripheral blood. The receptor comes from a woman aged 80 or over with active or convalescent COVID-19. J is TRBJ1-5 and V is TRBV6-2 or TRBV6-3, with no clear D. CDR3 sequence: CASSRLESAQHF. The CDR3 nucleotides read TGTGCCAGCAGCCGGTTGGAGAGTGCCCAGCATTTT.